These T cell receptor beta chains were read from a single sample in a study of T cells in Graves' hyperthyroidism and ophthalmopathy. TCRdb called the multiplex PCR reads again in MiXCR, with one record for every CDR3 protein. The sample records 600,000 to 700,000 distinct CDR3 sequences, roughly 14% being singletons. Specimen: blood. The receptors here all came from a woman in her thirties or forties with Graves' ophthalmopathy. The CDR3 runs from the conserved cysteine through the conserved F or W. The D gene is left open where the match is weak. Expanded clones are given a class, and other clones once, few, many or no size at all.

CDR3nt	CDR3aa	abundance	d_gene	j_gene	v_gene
TGCAGTGCTAGCTCTAGCGGGACAGCTCTCTATGGCTACACCTTC	CSASSSGTALYGYTF	many	TRBD1	TRBJ1-2	TRBV20-1
TGTGCCAGCAGTCGTGGACTAGTTCTTCCCGAGCAGTACTTC	CASSRGLVLPEQYF	many	TRBD2	TRBJ2-7	TRBV7-2
TGTGCCAGCAGCCCCAGGTCCGGACAGGGGATATCTAGCTATGGCTACACCTTC	CASSPRSGQGISSYGYTF	.	TRBD1	TRBJ1-2	TRBV11-2
TGCAGTGCTCCCTTGACCGGGACCCTGAACACTGAAGCTTTCTTT	CSAPLTGTLNTEAFF	many	.	TRBJ1-1	TRBV20-1
TGTGCCAGCAGCTTAACTTGGCCCGCATCACCGGGACAGGGGCGGGAAACCTACGAGCAGTACTTC	CASSLTWPASPGQGRETYEQYF	.	TRBD1	TRBJ2-7	TRBV7-3
TGTGCCAGCCGAAGACAGGGCTACGAGCAGTACTTC	CASRRQGYEQYF	many	TRBD1	TRBJ2-7	TRBV6-2/TRBV6-3
TGTGCCAGTAGTGGAGGCCCGGGACAGGGATATGGCTACACCTTC	CASSGGPGQGYGYTF	many	TRBD1	TRBJ1-2	TRBV19
TGTGCCAGCAGCTTAGGGACTAGCGGGTTGGGCGAGCAGTACTTC	CASSLGTSGLGEQYF	many	TRBD2	TRBJ2-7	TRBV7-2
TGCAGTGCCGTCGGGGGCCGGAGGGAGACCCAGTACTTC	CSAVGGRRETQYF	many	.	TRBJ2-5	TRBV20-1
TGTGCCTGGAGTGAGGACAGTCTCACTGAAGCTTTCTTT	CAWSEDSLTEAFF	many	.	TRBJ1-1	TRBV30
TGTGCCAGCAGCCCGCGACAGGGCTCCTTATATTTT	CASSPRQGSLYF	.	TRBD1	TRBJ1-3	TRBV11-2
TGTGCCAGCAGTTTAGTGGCTAGCGGGAGGTCCCGGCTAACAAAAGAGACCCAGTACTTC	CASSLVASGRSRLTKETQYF	.	TRBD2	TRBJ2-5	TRBV12-3/TRBV12-4
TGTGCCAGCAGCTTAGCGGGGGTAAAAGAAGCTTTCTTT	CASSLAGVKEAFF	.	.	TRBJ1-1	TRBV11-2
TGTGCCAGCGCAACGAGCCGGGACATTAATTCACCCCTCCACTTT	CASATSRDINSPLHF	many	.	TRBJ1-6	TRBV28
TGCGCCAGCAGCCAAGTACTAGCGCTTACCCGGGAGCTGTTTTTT	CASSQVLALTRELFF	.	TRBD2	TRBJ2-2	TRBV4-1
TGTGCCAGCAGTCCACAGGGGAAGATCGGCTACGAGCAGTACTTC	CASSPQGKIGYEQYF	many	TRBD1	TRBJ2-7	TRBV12-3/TRBV12-4
TGTGCCATCAGTGTCGGCGGGAGTTTCTACGAGCAGTACTTC	CAISVGGSFYEQYF	many	TRBD2	TRBJ2-7	TRBV10-3
TGTGCCAGCAGTTCCCTTAGAGCGCGGGAGCAGTACTTC	CASSSLRAREQYF	.	.	TRBJ2-7	TRBV6-2/TRBV6-3
TGTGCCAGCATACCGGGACAGGGTACGTACGAGCAGTACTTC	CASIPGQGTYEQYF	many	TRBD1	TRBJ2-7	TRBV6-5
TGTGCCAGCAGTTCATTTGGGCCGAGCACCTACGAGCAGTACTTC	CASSSFGPSTYEQYF	.	.	TRBJ2-7	TRBV6-5
TGTGCCATCAGGCGACTAGCCGAAGAGACCCAGTACTTC	CAIRRLAEETQYF	many	TRBD2	TRBJ2-5	TRBV10-3
TGTGCCAGCAGCCCTCCAGAGGGGTACCAAGAGACCCAGTACTTC	CASSPPEGYQETQYF	many	.	TRBJ2-5	TRBV7-8
TGTGCCGCCCGACAGGAGTTCAACTATGGCTACACCTTC	CAARQEFNYGYTF	many	.	TRBJ1-2	TRBV6-2/TRBV6-3
TGCAGTGCTAGAGATGGACTAGCGGGTATGAGGGAGCAGTACTTC	CSARDGLAGMREQYF	few	TRBD2	TRBJ2-7	TRBV20-1
TGTGCCAGCAGTTCTACCTCGGACAGCTTCACCGGGGAGCTGTTTTTT	CASSSTSDSFTGELFF	many	.	TRBJ2-2	TRBV28
TGTGCCAGCAGCTTAACGGGGGCTGGAAATTCACCCCTCCACTTT	CASSLTGAGNSPLHF	.	.	TRBJ1-6	TRBV7-6
TGTGCCATCAGTGAGTCAGACAGGGGTGGCACTGAAGCTTTCTTT	CAISESDRGGTEAFF	.	TRBD1	TRBJ1-1	TRBV10-3
TGTGCCAGCAGCCTAAGATCCGACAGGGTCCAAGAGACCCAGTACTTC	CASSLRSDRVQETQYF	many	TRBD1	TRBJ2-5	TRBV11-3
TGTGCCAGTGGACGTATGGTATTCGGAAACACCATATATTTT	CASGRMVFGNTIYF	many	.	TRBJ1-3	TRBV6-5
TGTGCTAGCAGCTTAGCGGTCCCTAGCGGGCAATCCTACGAGCAGTACTTC	CASSLAVPSGQSYEQYF	many	TRBD2	TRBJ2-7	TRBV7-7
TGTGCCAGCAGCTTGGAGTGGACAGGGGGATACACTGAAGCTTTCTTT	CASSLEWTGGYTEAFF	once	TRBD1	TRBJ1-1	TRBV5-6
TGTGCCAGCAGCAAACCTAGCGCAGAAAGGTACGAGCAGTACTTC	CASSKPSAERYEQYF	few	.	TRBJ2-7	TRBV12-3/TRBV12-4
TGTGCCAGCAGCCTCATCGGGACTAGCGGGAGGGATACGCAGTATTTT	CASSLIGTSGRDTQYF	.	TRBD2	TRBJ2-3	TRBV7-8
TGCGCCAGCAGCCACGGCCAAGAGACCCAGTACTTC	CASSHGQETQYF	few	.	TRBJ2-5	TRBV5-1
TGCAGTGCGAGGCTCAGGGGGAACACTGAAGCTTTCTTT	CSARLRGNTEAFF	.	.	TRBJ1-1	TRBV20-1
TGTGCCAGCAGCCCGCCGGGACTAGCGGACCACACCGGGGAGCTGTTTTTT	CASSPPGLADHTGELFF	few	TRBD2	TRBJ2-2	TRBV11-1
TGTGCCAGCACTTCCGGGGCTAACTCACGGACTTCGGTCGCATACGAGCAGTACTTC	CASTSGANSRTSVAYEQYF	.	.	TRBJ2-7	TRBV12-3/TRBV12-4
TGTGCCAGCAGTTCCGGGCCCCCCTTTAACACCGGGGAGCTGTTTTTT	CASSSGPPFNTGELFF	few	.	TRBJ2-2	TRBV7-8
TGTGCCAGCACCTTCGAGGCAGTAGGAACTTCTGGTGCTTTCTTT	CASTFEAVGTSGAFF	many	.	TRBJ1-1	TRBV7-2